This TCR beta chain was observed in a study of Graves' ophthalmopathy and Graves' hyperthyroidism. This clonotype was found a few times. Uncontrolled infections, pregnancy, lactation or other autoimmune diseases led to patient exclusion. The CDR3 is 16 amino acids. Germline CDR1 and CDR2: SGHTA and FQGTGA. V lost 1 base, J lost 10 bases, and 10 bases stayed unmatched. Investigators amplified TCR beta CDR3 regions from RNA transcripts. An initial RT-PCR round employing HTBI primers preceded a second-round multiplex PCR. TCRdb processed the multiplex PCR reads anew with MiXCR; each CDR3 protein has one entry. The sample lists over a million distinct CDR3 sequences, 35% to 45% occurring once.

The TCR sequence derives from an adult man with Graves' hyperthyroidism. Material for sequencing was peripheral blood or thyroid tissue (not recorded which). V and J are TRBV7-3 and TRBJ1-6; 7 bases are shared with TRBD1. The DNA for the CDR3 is TGTGCCAGCAGCTTAAGCCCGACAGGGTCAGGATCACCCCTCCACTTT. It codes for CASSLSPTGSGSPLHF.